The following is a T cell receptor beta chain sequence with its context. The antigen is undetermined. CD45RO-negative, CCR7-positively selected cells formed the naive CD8 fraction, excluding terminally differentiated effector memory CD45RA+ cells. The CDR3 consists of 19 residues. The germline V gene encodes CDR1 GTSNPN and CDR2 SVGIG (reference sequence). Trimming cost V 0 bases and J 3 bases, with 24 bases left between them. This entry is derived from a study of shared clonotypes between healthy human individuals. About the study: Each donor had three CD4 naive, three CD4 memory, two CD8 naive and one CD8 memory plate. Study-level findings and limits: Rarefaction exposed incomplete sorted-subset sequencing despite large depth. As a rule, naive subsets had a larger estimated richness than memory subsets.

Authors' methods: As immunoSEQ supplied junction-only sequences (without quality scores), filtering differed. TCRdb keeps only in-frame clones here, not all; method: immunoSEQ multiplex PCR. V and J calls and clone size are as listed in that table; D and trimming were resolved from the DNA. The table includes about 2.2 million clones, roughly 95% detected once. The rearrangement links TRBV30 to TRBJ1-5; the D is unclear. The source of this sequence is a man in his late teens or twenties in good health. Some clones in this sample may be carry-over from other donors' samples. What was sequenced was naive CD8+ T cells from PBMCs. The CDR3 loop reads CAWSVKSVGGTAFNQPQHF. The CDR3 bases are TGTGCCTGGAGTGTAAAGTCGGTCGGAGGCACGGCCTTCAATCAGCCCCAGCATTTT.